This T cell receptor (beta chain) is drawn from a study of shared clonotypes between healthy human individuals. Terminally differentiated effector memory CD45RA+ cells were excluded from the naive CD8 cells, which were CD45RO-negative and positively selected for CCR7. Donors were Caucasian adults residing in Nashville, Tennessee, USA. Germline assignment: CDR1 MDHEN and CDR2 SYDVKM. Trimming pared 5 bases from V and 4 bases from J, leaving 14 bases between. CDR3 size: 14 residues. Study observations and caveats: An anticipated effect of sequencing depth on clonotype sharing among donors was recognized. Around 5% was the fraction of naive CD4 clonotypes found shared across a handful of donors.

An even split of each subset's genomic DNA across several immunoSEQ plates was performed. Sequencing used immunoSEQ multiplex PCR; TCRdb keeps in-frame clones, though not all of them. This sample has about 2,200,000 clones; 90% to 95% occur once, and the top ten carry about 1.8%. Comment on this clone: What it binds is unknown.

J is TRBJ2-5 and V is TRBV28, with D perhaps matching TRBD2 (6 bases). Sequenced material: naive CD8+ T cells from PBMCs. The sequence derives from a man aged 18-30 years in good health. Some clones in this sample may be carry-over from other donors' samples. In DNA form, the CDR3 reads TGTGCCAGCAGTCCCAGAGACGGGAGAGAGACCCAGTACTTC. Protein sequence: CASSPRDGRETQYF.